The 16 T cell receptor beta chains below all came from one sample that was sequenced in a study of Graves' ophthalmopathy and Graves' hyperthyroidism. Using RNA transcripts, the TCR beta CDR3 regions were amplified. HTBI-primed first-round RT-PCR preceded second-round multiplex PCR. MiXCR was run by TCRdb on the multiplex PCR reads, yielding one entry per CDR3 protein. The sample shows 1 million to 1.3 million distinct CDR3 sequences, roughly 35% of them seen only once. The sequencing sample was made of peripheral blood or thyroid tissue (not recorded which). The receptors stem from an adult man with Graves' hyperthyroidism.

CDR3 residues: CASSLAVGWNTEAFF. The CDR3 bases are TGCGCCAGCAGCTTGGCCGTGGGATGGAACACTGAAGCTTTCTTT. The rearrangement links TRBV5-1 to TRBJ1-1; D call uncertain. Germline V gene lookup returns CDR1 SGHRS and CDR2 YFSETQ. The CDR3 is 15 residues long. With 0 bases removed from V and 1 base from J, the gap between germline ends came to 10 bases.

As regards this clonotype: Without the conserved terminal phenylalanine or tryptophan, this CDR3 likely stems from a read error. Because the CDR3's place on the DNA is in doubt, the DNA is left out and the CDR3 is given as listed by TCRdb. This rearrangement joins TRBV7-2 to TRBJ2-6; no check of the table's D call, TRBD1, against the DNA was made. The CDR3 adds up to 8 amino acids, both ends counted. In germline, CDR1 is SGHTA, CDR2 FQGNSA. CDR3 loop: CASRSGGG.

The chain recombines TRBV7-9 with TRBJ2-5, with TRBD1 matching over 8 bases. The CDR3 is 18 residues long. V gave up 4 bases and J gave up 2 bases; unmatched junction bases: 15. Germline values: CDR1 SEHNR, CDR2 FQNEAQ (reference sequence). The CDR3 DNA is TGTGCCAGCAGCTCCAAGGCAGGGGGCAATAGGATGCAAGAGACCCAGTACTTC. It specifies CASSSKAGGNRMQETQYF.

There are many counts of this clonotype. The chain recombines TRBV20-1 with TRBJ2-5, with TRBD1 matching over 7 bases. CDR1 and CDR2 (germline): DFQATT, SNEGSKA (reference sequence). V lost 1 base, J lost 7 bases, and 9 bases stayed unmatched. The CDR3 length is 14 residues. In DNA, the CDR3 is TGCAGTGCTAGAGTTGAGAGACAGGGACGGACCCAGTACTTC. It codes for CSARVERQGRTQYF.

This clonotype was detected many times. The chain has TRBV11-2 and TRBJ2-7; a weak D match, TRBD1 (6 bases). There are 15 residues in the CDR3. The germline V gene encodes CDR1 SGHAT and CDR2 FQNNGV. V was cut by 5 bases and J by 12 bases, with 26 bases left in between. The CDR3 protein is CASSRHLTSIQGPYF. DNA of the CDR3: TGTGCCAGCAGCCGACACCTCACCTCAATACAGGGACCGTACTTC.

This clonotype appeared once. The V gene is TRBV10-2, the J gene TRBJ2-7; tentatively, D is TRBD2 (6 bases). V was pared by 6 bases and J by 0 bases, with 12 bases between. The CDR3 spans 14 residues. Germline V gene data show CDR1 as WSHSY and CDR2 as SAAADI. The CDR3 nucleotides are TGCGCCAGCAGAGAGGAGGGACCCTCCTACGAGCAGTACTTC. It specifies CASREEGPSYEQYF.

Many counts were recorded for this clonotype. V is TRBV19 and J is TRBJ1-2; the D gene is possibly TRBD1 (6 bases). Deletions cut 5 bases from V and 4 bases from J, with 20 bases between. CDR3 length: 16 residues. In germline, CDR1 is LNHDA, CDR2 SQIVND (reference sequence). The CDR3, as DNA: TGTGCCAGTAGTGCGCGGGGGGACAATTCTTTCTATGGCTACACCTTC. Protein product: CASSARGDNSFYGYTF.

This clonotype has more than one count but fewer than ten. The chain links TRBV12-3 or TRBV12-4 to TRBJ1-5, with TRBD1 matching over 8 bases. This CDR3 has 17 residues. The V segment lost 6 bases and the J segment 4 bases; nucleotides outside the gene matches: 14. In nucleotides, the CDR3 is TGTGCCAGCAGCCGAGGACAGGGTGGTGGAGCAAATCAGCCCCAGCATTTT. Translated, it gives CASSRGQGGGANQPQHF.

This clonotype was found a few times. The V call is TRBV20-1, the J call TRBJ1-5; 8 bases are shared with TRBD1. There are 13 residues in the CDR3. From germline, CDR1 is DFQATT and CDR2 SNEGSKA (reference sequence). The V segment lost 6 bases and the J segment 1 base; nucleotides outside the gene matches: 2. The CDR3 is CSARGRSNQPQHF. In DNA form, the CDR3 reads TGCAGTGCCAGGGGGCGAAGCAATCAGCCCCAGCATTTT.

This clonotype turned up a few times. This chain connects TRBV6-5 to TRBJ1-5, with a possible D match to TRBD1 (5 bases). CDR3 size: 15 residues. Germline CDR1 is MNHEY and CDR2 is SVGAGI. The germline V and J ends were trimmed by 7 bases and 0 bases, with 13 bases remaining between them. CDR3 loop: CASTPRQNSNQPQHF. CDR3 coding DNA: TGTGCCAGCACTCCGAGACAGAATAGCAATCAGCCCCAGCATTTT.

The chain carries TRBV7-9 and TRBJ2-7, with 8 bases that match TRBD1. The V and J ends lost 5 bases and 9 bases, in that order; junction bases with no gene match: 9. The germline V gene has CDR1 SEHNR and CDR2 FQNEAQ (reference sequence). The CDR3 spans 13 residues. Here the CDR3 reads CASSQRTGTGQYF. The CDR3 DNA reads TGTGCCAGCAGCCAGCGGACAGGGACTGGGCAGTACTTC.

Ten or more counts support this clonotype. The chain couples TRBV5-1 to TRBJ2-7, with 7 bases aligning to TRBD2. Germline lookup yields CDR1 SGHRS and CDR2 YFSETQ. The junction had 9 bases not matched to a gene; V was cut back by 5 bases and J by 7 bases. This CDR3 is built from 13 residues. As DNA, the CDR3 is TGCGCCAGCAGTTCGGCGGGAGCGGGTGAGCAGTACTTC. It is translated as CASSSAGAGEQYF.

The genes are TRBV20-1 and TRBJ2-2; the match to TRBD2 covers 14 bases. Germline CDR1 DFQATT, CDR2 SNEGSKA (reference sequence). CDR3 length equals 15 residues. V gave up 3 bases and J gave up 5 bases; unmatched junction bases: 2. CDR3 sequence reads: CSARRLAGGTGELFF. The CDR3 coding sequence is TGCAGTGCTAGGAGACTAGCGGGAGGGACCGGGGAGCTGTTTTTT.

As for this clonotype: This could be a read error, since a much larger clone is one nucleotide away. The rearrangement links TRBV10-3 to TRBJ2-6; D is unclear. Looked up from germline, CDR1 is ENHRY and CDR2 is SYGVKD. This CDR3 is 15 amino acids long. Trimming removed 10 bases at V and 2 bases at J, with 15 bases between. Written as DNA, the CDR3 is TGTGCCAGCGGCTCACGACAAGCTGGGGCCAACGTCCTGACTTTC. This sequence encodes CASGSRQAGANVLTF.

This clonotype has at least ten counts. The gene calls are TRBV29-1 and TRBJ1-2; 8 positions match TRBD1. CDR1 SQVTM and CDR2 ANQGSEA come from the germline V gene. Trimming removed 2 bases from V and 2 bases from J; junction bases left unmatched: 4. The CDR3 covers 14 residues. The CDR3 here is CSVELGQGNYGYTF. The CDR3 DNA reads TGCAGCGTTGAACTCGGACAGGGCAACTATGGCTACACCTTC.

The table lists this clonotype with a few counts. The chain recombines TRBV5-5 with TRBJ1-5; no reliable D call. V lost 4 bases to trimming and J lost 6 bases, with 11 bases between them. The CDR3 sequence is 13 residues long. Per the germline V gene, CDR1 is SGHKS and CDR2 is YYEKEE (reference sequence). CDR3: CASSPQEGQPQHF. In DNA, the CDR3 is TGTGCCAGCAGCCCCCAGGAGGGTCAGCCCCAGCATTTT. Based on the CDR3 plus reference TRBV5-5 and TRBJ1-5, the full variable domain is DAGVTQSPTHLIKTRGQQVTLRCSPISGHKSVSWYQQVLGQGPQFIFQYYEKEERGRGNFPDRFSARQFPNYSSELNVNALLLGDSALYLCASSPQEGQPQHFGDGTRLSIL.